These T cell receptor beta chains were read from a single sample in a study of T cells in Graves' hyperthyroidism and ophthalmopathy. Each CDR3 protein gets one entry after TCRdb re-called the multiplex PCR reads with MiXCR. The data show hundreds of thousands of distinct CDR3 sequences, approximately 25% seen once. Sequenced sample: blood. Receptors originate from a woman under 40 with Graves' ophthalmopathy. Both conserved end residues are part of each CDR3. A D gene is named only where the DNA matches it firmly.

cdr3_aa: CASSQGTVLNTEAFF
cdr3_length: 15
v_call: TRBV3-1
j_call: TRBJ1-1
d_call: -

cdr3_aa: CASSLYRDKNTGELFF
cdr3_length: 16
v_call: TRBV11-1
j_call: TRBJ2-2
d_call: -

cdr3_aa: CASRTPGQGGYGYTF
cdr3_length: 15
v_call: TRBV12-3/TRBV12-4
j_call: TRBJ1-2
d_call: TRBD1

cdr3_aa: CASSLRSATITDTHYF
cdr3_length: 16
v_call: TRBV11-2
j_call: TRBJ2-3
d_call: -

cdr3_aa: CAIRTDRANTEAFF
cdr3_length: 14
v_call: TRBV10-3
j_call: TRBJ1-1
d_call: TRBD1

cdr3_aa: CSARVERETQYF
cdr3_length: 12
v_call: TRBV20-1
j_call: TRBJ2-5
d_call: -

cdr3_aa: CASSSFTVSYEQYF
cdr3_length: 14
v_call: TRBV6-5
j_call: TRBJ2-7
d_call: -

cdr3_aa: CAGGVGNTIYF
cdr3_length: 11
v_call: TRBV6-1
j_call: TRBJ1-3
d_call: -

cdr3_aa: CASSNPGRKPQGEFF
cdr3_length: 15
v_call: TRBV28
j_call: TRBJ1-1
d_call: TRBD1

cdr3_aa: CASSFDRGGTEAFF
cdr3_length: 14
v_call: TRBV28
j_call: TRBJ1-1
d_call: TRBD1

cdr3_aa: CSITELVGQDNTEAFF
cdr3_length: 16
v_call: TRBV20-1
j_call: TRBJ1-1
d_call: TRBD1

cdr3_aa: CASSDSPSQGAHTGELFF
cdr3_length: 18
v_call: TRBV6-4
j_call: TRBJ2-2
d_call: TRBD1

cdr3_aa: CSARSGGGRIEETQYF
cdr3_length: 16
v_call: TRBV20-1
j_call: TRBJ2-5
d_call: -

cdr3_aa: CASSLGGGRGAFF
cdr3_length: 13
v_call: TRBV12-3/TRBV12-4
j_call: TRBJ1-1
d_call: TRBD1

cdr3_aa: CASSMGTVSYEQYF
cdr3_length: 14
v_call: TRBV19
j_call: TRBJ2-7
d_call: -

cdr3_aa: CASSRTGVLGETQYF
cdr3_length: 15
v_call: TRBV6-1
j_call: TRBJ2-5
d_call: TRBD1

cdr3_aa: CASSETGAAEAFF
cdr3_length: 13
v_call: TRBV6-1
j_call: TRBJ1-1
d_call: TRBD1

cdr3_aa: CASSLYGTEGTEAFF
cdr3_length: 15
v_call: TRBV7-2
j_call: TRBJ1-1
d_call: -

cdr3_aa: CASSWAGVGYTF
cdr3_length: 12
v_call: TRBV5-1
j_call: TRBJ1-2
d_call: -

cdr3_aa: CASKRSSNSPLHF
cdr3_length: 13
v_call: TRBV19
j_call: TRBJ1-6
d_call: -

cdr3_aa: CASSYDHAMNTEAFF
cdr3_length: 15
v_call: TRBV6-5
j_call: TRBJ1-1
d_call: -

cdr3_aa: CASSELRGETQYF
cdr3_length: 13
v_call: TRBV2
j_call: TRBJ2-5
d_call: -

cdr3_aa: CSARDGTVYGYTF
cdr3_length: 13
v_call: TRBV20-1
j_call: TRBJ1-2
d_call: TRBD1

cdr3_aa: CASSSKDRETQYF
cdr3_length: 13
v_call: TRBV11-1
j_call: TRBJ2-5
d_call: -

cdr3_aa: CASSATGDTEAFF
cdr3_length: 13
v_call: TRBV30
j_call: TRBJ1-1
d_call: TRBD1

cdr3_aa: CASSPPLFQETQYF
cdr3_length: 14
v_call: TRBV18
j_call: TRBJ2-5
d_call: -

cdr3_aa: CASRKGGQGSPLHF
cdr3_length: 14
v_call: TRBV28
j_call: TRBJ1-6
d_call: -

cdr3_aa: CAWSAPTFDRNTEAFF
cdr3_length: 16
v_call: TRBV30
j_call: TRBJ1-1
d_call: -

cdr3_aa: CASNEGYGELFF
cdr3_length: 12
v_call: TRBV2
j_call: TRBJ2-2
d_call: -

cdr3_aa: CASSLWTGMETQYF
cdr3_length: 14
v_call: TRBV7-2
j_call: TRBJ2-5
d_call: TRBD1

cdr3_aa: CSAEGQSYGYTF
cdr3_length: 12
v_call: TRBV20-1
j_call: TRBJ1-2
d_call: -

cdr3_aa: CASSTTGTVSNQPQHF
cdr3_length: 16
v_call: TRBV12-3/TRBV12-4
j_call: TRBJ1-5
d_call: TRBD1

cdr3_aa: CASLRLAVYEQYF
cdr3_length: 13
v_call: TRBV6-2/TRBV6-3
j_call: TRBJ2-7
d_call: TRBD2

cdr3_aa: CASSYPLTGSSGNTIYF
cdr3_length: 17
v_call: TRBV28
j_call: TRBJ1-3
d_call: TRBD1

cdr3_aa: CATQGSGGDRETQYF
cdr3_length: 15
v_call: TRBV28
j_call: TRBJ2-5
d_call: -

cdr3_aa: CASSFDRNLGNTIYF
cdr3_length: 15
v_call: TRBV28
j_call: TRBJ1-3
d_call: -